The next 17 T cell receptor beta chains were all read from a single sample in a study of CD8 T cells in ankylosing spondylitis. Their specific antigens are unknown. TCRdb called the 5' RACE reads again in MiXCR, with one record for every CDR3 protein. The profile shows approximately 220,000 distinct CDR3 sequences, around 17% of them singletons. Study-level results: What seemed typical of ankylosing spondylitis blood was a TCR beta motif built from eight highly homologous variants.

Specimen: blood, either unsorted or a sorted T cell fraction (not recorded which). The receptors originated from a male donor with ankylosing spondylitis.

Here the CDR3 reads CASSVDSRDEQFF. As DNA, the CDR3 is TGTGCCAGCAGCGTAGATAGTCGGGATGAGCAGTTCTTC. The rearrangement links TRBV9 to TRBJ2-1; D not certain. V lost 0 bases and J lost 8, with 9 bases in between. CDR3 size: 13 residues. Germline lookup yields CDR1 SGDLS and CDR2 YYNGEE.

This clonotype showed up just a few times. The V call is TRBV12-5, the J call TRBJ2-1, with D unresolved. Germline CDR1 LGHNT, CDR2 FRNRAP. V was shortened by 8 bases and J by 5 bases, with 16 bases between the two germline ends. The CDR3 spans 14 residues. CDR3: CASNTSPSDNEQFF. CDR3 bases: TGTGCTAGTAATACCTCCCCAAGCGACAATGAGCAGTTCTTC.

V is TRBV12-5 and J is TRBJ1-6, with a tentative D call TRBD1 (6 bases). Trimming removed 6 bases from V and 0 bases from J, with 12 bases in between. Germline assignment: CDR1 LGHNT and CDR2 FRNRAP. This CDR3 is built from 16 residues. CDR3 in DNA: TGTGCTAGTGGAAACTTACAGGGCTCCTATAATTCACCCCTCCACTTT. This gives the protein CASGNLQGSYNSPLHF.

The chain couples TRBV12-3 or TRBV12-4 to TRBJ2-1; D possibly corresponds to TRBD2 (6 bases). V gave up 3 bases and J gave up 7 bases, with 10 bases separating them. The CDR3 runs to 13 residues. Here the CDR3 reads CASSLNGGNEQFF. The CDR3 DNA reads TGTGCCAGCAGTTTGAACGGGGGAAATGAGCAGTTCTTC.

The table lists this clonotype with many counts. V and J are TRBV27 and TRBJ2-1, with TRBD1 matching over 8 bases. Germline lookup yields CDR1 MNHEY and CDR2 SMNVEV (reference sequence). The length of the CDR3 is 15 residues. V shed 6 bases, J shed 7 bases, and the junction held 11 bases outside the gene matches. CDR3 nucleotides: TGTGCCAGCAGGGGTGGACAGGGCAGGGTGAATGAGCAGTTCTTC. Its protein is CASRGGQGRVNEQFF.

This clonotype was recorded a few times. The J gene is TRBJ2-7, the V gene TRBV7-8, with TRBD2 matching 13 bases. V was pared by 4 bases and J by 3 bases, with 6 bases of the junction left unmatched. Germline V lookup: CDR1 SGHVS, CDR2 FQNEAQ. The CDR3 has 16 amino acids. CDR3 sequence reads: CASSSETSGGFYEQYF. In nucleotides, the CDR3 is TGTGCCAGCAGCTCCGAGACTAGCGGGGGGTTCTACGAGCAGTACTTC.

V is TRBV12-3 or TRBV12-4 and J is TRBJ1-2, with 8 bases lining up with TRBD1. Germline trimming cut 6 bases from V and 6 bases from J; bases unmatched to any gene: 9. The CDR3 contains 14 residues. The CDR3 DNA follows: TGTGCCAGCAGCCCCGGACAGGGTGGAGATGGCTACACCTTC. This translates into CASSPGQGGDGYTF.

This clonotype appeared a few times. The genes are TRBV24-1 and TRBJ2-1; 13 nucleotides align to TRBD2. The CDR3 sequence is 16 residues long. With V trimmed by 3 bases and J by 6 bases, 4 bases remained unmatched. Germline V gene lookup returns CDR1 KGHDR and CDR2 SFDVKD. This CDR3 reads CATSDTGTSGVNEQFF. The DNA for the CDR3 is TGTGCCACCAGTGATACCGGGACTAGCGGGGTCAATGAGCAGTTCTTC.

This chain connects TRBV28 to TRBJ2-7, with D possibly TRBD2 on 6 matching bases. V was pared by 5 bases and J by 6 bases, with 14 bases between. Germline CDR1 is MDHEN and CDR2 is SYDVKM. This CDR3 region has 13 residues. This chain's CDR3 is CASSRRGALEQYF. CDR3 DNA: TGTGCCAGCAGTCGGCGCGGGGCTCTCGAGCAGTACTTC.

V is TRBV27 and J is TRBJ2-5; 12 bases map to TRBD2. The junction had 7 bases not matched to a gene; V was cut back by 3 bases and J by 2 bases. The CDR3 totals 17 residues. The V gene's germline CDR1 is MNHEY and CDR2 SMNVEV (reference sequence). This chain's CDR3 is CASSFLAGGPPQETQYF. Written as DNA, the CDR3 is TGTGCCAGCAGTTTTCTAGCGGGAGGGCCCCCTCAAGAGACCCAGTACTTC.

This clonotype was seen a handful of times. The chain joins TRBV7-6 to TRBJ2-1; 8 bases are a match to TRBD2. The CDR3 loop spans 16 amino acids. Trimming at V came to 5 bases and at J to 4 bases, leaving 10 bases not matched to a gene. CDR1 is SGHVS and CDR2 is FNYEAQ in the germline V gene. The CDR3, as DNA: TGTGCCAGCAGCCCAAAGGCACTAGCGGAATACAATGAGCAGTTCTTC. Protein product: CASSPKALAEYNEQFF.

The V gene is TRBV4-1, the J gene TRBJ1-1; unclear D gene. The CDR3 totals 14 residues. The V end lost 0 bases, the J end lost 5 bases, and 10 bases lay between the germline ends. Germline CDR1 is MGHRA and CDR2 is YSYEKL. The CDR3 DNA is TGCGCCAGCAGCCAAGATTTGGGAAATACTGAAGCTTTCTTT. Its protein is CASSQDLGNTEAFF.

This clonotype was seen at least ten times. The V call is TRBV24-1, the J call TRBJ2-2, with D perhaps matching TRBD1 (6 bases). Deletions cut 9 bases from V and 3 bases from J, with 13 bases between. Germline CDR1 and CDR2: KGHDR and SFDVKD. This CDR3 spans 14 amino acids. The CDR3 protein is CATQDSRDTGELFF. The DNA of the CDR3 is TGTGCCACCCAGGACAGCCGGGACACCGGGGAGCTGTTTTTT.

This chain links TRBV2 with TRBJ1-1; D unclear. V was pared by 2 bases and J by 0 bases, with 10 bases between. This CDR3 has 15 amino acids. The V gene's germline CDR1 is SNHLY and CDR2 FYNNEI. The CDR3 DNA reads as TGTGCCAGCAGTGAATGGGCCGTCCTGAACACTGAAGCTTTCTTT. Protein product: CASSEWAVLNTEAFF. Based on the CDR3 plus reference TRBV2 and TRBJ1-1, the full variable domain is EPEVTQTPSHQVTQMGQEVILRCVPISNHLYFYWYRQILGQKVEFLVSFYNNEISEKSEIFDDQFSVERPDGSNFTLKIRSTKLEDSAMYFCASSEWAVLNTEAFFGQGTRLTVV.

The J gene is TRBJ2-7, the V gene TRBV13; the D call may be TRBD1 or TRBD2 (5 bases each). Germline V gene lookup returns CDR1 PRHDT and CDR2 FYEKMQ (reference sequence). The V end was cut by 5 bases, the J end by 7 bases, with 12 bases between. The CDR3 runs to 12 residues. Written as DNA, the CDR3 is TGTGCCAGCAGCCCCCTCGAGGGGGAGCAGTACTTC. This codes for CASSPLEGEQYF.

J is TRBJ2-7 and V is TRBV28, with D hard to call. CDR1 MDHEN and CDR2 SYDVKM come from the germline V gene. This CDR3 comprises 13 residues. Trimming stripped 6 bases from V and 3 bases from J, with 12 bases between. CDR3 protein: CASRPDSFYEQYF. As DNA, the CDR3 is TGTGCCAGCAGACCAGACTCGTTCTACGAGCAGTACTTC.

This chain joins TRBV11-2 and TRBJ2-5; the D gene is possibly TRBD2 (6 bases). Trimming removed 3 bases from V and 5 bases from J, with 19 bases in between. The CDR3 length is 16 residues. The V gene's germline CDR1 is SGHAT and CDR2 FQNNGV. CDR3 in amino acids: CASSFVSAGWEETQYF. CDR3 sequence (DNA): TGTGCCAGCAGCTTTGTGTCTGCGGGATGGGAGGAGACCCAGTACTTC.